This T cell receptor (beta chain) was retrieved from a study of T cells in Graves' hyperthyroidism and ophthalmopathy. Amplified TCR beta CDR3 regions came from RNA transcripts. The TCR CDR3 first-round RT-PCR relied on the HTBI primer set. MiXCR, run by TCRdb on the multiplex PCR reads, gives a single entry per CDR3 protein. Of hundreds of thousands of distinct CDR3 sequences listed, roughly 40% are singletons. Germline CDR1 reads SNHLY; CDR2 reads FYNNEI. Trimming cost V 6 bases and J 5 bases; bases outside gene matches: 9. The CDR3 sequence is 15 residues long. This clonotype was found once. Sample: blood. The receptor was isolated from a man younger than 30 with Graves' hyperthyroidism. This chain links TRBV2 with TRBJ1-2; 10 nucleotides line up with TRBD1. The CDR3, as DNA: TGTGCCAGCAGGGAACCGGGACAGGGGTCTTATGGCTACACCTTC. It is translated as CASREPGQGSYGYTF.